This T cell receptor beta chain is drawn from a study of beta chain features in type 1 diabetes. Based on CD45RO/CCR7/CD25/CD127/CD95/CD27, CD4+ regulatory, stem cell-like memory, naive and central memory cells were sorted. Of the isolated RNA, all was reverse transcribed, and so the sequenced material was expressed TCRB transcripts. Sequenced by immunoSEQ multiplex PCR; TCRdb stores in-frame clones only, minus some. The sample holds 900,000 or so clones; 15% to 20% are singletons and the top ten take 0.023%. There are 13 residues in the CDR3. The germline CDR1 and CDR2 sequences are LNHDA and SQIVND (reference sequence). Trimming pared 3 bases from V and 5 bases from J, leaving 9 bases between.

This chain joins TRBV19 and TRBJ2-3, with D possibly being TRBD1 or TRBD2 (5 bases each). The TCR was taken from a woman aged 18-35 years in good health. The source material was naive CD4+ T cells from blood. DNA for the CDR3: TGTGCCAGTAGTATGGGACCGCAAGATACGCAGTATTTT. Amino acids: CASSMGPQDTQYF.